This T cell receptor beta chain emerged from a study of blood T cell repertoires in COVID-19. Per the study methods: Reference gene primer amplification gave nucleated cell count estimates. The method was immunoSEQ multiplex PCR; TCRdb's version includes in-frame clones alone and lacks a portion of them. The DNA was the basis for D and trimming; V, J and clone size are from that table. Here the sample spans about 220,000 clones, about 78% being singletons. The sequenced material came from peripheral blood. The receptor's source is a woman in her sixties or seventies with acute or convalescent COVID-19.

The CDR3 nucleotides are TGTGCCAGCAGCGCTAGAGGACAGGCCGCTGAAGCTTTCTTT. Its translation: CASSARGQAAEAFF. This chain uses TRBV2 with TRBJ1-1; 7 bases fit TRBD1. The trim removed 6 bases at V and 6 bases at J, leaving 10 bases unmatched. The CDR3 runs to 14 residues. The germline gives CDR1 SNHLY, CDR2 FYNNEI. Full variable domain (missing parts from reference TRBV2 and TRBJ1-1): EPEVTQTPSHQVTQMGQEVILRCVPISNHLYFYWYRQILGQKVEFLVSFYNNEISEKSEIFDDQFSVERPDGSNFTLKIRSTKLEDSAMYFCASSARGQAAEAFFGQGTRLTVV.